The clone carrying this TCR beta chain appeared a few times. Its antigen is undetermined. Whole blood was used without fractionation, so all unsorted peripheral T cells were included. The data stem from a study of HIV-infected patients and healthy controls. The V gene's germline CDR1 is SEHNR and CDR2 FQNEAQ (reference sequence). Trimming stripped 3 bases from V and 7 bases from J, with 12 bases between. This CDR3 contains 13 residues. cDNA was made from about 510 ng RNA using alpha and beta constant primers. Each of the alpha and beta chains got its own library through chain-specific third strand synthesis with indices. The library got P5 and P7 elements plus a second index, then a roughly 24-cycle PCR. TCRdb recomputed calls from the 5' RACE reads with MiXCR, one row per CDR3 protein. The sample shows approximately 11,000 distinct CDR3 sequences, around 9.3% of them seen only once. Study-wide results and caveats: Eight alpha and eight beta V genes differed significantly in mean usage between HIV-infected patients and controls. HIV-associated CDR3 frequencies dropped significantly during therapy; CMV-associated ones, mostly rising, changed nonsignificantly.

This specimen was blood, taken before antiretroviral therapy. The clonotype originates from an adult with HIV infection. The donor label of this sample is uncertain. V usage is TRBV7-9 and J usage is TRBJ1-1; possibly TRBD1 for D (6 bases). CDR3 sequence: CASSFSTGLEAFF. CDR3 coding DNA: TGTGCCAGCAGCTTTTCGACAGGCCTTGAAGCTTTCTTT.